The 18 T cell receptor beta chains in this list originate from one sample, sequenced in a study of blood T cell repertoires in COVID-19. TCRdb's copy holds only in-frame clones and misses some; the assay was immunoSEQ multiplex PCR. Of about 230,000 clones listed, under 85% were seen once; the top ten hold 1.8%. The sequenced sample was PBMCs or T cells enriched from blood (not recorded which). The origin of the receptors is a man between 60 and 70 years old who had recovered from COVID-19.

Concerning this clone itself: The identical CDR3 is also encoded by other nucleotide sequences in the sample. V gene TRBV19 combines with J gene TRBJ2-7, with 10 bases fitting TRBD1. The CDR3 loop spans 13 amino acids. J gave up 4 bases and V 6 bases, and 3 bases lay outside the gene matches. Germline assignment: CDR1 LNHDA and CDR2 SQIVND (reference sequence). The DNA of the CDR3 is TGTGCCAGTAGCCGGGACAGGGGTTACGAGCAGTACTTC. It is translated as CASSRDRGYEQYF. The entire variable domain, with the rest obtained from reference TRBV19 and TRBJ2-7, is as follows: DGGITQSPKYLFRKEGQNVTLSCEQNLNHDAMYWYRQDPGQGLRLIYYSQIVNDFQKGDIAEGYSVSREKKESFPLTVTSAQKNPTAFYLCASSRDRGYEQYFGPGTRLTVT.

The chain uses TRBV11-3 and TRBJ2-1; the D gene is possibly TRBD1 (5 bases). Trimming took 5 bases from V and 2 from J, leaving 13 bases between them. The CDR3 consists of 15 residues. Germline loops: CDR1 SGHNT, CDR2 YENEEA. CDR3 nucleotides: TGTGCCAGCAGCCAGGGTGGCTCTACCTACAATGAGCAGTTCTTC. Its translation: CASSQGGSTYNEQFF. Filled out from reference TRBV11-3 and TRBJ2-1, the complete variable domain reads EAGVVQSPRYKIIEKKQPVAFWCNPISGHNTLYWYLQNLGQGPELLIRYENEEAVDDSQLPKDRFSAERLKGVDSTLKIQPAELGDSAVYLCASSQGGSTYNEQFFGPGTRLTVL.

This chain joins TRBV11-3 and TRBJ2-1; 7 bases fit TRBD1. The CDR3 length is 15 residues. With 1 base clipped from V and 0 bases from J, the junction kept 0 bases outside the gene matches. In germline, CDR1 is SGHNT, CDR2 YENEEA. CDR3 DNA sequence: TGTGCCAGCAGCTTAGGACAGGGCTCCTACAATGAGCAGTTCTTC. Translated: CASSLGQGSYNEQFF.

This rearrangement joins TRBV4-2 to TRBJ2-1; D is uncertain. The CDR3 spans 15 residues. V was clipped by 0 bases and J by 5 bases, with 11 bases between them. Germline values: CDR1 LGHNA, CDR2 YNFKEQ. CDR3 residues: CASSQDLGRNNEQFF. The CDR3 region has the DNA TGTGCCAGCAGCCAAGATTTGGGCAGGAACAATGAGCAGTTCTTC.

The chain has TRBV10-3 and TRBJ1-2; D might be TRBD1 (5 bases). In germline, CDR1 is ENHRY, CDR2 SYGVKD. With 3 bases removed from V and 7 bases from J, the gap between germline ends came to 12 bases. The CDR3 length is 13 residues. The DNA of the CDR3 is TGTGCCATCAGTGACGGGGGATACGGTGGCTACACCTTC. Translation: CAISDGGYGGYTF.

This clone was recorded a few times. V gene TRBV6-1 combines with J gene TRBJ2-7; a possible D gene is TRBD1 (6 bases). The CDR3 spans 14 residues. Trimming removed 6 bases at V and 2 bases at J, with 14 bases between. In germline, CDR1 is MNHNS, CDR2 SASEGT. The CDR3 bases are TGTGCCAGCAGGGCGGAGGACAGTGCCTACGAGCAGTACTTC. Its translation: CASRAEDSAYEQYF.

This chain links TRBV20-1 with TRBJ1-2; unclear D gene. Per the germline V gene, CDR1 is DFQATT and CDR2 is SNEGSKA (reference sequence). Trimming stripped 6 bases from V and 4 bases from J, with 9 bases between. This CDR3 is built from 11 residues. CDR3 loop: CSAELPYGYTF. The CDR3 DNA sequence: TGCAGTGCCGAACTCCCCTATGGCTACACCTTC.

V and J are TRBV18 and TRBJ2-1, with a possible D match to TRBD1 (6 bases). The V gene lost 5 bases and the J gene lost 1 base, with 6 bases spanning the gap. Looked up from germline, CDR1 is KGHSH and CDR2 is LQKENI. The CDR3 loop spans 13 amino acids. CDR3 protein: CASSGQSYNEQFF. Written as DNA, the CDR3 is TGTGCCAGCTCAGGACAGTCCTACAATGAGCAGTTCTTC.

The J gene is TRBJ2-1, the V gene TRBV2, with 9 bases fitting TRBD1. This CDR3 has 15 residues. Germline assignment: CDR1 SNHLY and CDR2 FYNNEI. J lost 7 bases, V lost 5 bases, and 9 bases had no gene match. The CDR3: CASSPKTGGANEQFF. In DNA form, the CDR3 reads TGTGCCAGCAGTCCCAAGACAGGGGGTGCGAATGAGCAGTTCTTC.

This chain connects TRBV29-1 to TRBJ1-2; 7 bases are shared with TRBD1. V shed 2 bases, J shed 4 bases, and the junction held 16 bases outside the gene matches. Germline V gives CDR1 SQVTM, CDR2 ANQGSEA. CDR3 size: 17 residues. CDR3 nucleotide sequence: TGCAGCGTTGAACCAGTTGAGGGGGCGTTTCTGTCCTATGGCTACACCTTC. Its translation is CSVEPVEGAFLSYGYTF.

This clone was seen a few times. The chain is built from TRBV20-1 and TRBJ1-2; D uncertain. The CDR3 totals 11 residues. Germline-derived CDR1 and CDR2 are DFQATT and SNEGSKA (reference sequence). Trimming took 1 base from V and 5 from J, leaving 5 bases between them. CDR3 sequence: CSARGQYGYTF. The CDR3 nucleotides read TGCAGTGCTAGAGGCCAGTATGGCTACACCTTC.

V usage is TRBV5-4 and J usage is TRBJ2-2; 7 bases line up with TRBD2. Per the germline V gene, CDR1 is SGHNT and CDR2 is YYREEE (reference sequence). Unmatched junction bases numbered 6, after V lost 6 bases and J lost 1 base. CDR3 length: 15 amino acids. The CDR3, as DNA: TGTGCCAGCACCCCGGGGAGGGGGAACACCGGGGAGCTGTTTTTT. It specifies CASTPGRGNTGELFF.

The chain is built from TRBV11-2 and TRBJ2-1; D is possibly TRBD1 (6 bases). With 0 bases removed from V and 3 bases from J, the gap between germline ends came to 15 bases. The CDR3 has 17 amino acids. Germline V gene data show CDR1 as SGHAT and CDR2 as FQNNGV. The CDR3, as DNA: TGTGCCAGCAGCTTAGATGTTGTGACAGGCGTCTACAATGAGCAGTTCTTC. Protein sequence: CASSLDVVTGVYNEQFF.

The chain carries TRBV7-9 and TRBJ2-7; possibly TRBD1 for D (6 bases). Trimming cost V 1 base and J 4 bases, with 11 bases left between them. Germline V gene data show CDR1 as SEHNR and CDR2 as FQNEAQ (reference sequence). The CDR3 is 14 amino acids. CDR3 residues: CASSLEQGDYEQYF. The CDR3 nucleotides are TGTGCCAGCAGCTTAGAACAGGGAGATTACGAGCAGTACTTC.

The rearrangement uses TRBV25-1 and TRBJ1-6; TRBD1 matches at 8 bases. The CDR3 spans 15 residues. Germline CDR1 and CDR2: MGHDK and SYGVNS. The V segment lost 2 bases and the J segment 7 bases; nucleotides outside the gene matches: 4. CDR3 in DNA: TGTGCCAGCAGTGAACGGAACAGGGGGAATTCACCCCTCCACTTT. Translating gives CASSERNRGNSPLHF.

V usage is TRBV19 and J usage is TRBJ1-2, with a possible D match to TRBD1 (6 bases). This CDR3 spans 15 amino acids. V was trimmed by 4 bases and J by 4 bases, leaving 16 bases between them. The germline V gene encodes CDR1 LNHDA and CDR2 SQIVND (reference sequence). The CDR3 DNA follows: TGTGCCAGTAGTAAGTCTTTGGGGACAAGCTATGGCTACACCTTC. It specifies CASSKSLGTSYGYTF.

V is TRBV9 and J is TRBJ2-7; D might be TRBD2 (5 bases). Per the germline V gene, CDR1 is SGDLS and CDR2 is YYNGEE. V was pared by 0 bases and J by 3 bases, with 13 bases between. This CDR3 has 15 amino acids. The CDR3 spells CASSVGMERVYEQYF. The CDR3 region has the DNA TGTGCCAGCAGCGTAGGAATGGAGAGGGTCTACGAGCAGTACTTC.

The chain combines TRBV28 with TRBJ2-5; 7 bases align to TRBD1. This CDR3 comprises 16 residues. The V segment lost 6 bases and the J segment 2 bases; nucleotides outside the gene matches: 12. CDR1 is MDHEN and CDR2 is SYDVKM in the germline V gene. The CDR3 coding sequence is TGTGCCAGCAGGGGAATCAGACAGGGCCCACAAGAGACCCAGTACTTC. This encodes CASRGIRQGPQETQYF.